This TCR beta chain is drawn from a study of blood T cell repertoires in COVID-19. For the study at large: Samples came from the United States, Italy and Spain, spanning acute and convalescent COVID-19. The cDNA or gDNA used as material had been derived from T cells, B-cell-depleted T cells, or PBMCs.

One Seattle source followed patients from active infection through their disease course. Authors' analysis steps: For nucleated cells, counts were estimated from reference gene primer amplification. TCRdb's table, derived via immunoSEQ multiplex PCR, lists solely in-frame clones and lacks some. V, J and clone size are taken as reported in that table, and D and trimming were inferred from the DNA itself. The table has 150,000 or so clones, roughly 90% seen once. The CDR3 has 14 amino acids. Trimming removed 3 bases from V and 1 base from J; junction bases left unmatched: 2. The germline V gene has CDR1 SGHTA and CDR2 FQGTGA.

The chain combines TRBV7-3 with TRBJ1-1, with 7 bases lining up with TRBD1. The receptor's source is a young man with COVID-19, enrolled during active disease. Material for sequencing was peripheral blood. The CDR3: CASSLYRGNTEAFF. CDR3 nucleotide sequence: TGTGCCAGCAGCTTGTACAGGGGGAACACTGAAGCTTTCTTT.